This TCR beta chain was documented in a study of OX40 agonist ivuxolimab in advanced cancers. Study at large: Ivuxolimab doses were 0.01, 0.1, 0.3, 1.5, 3 or 10 mg/kg every 2 weeks. Findings of the study overall: On average, a greater number of expanded clones characterised CD8+ T cells relative to CD4+.

Germline V CDR1 and CDR2: SGHTA, FQGNSA. The ends were cut back, 1 base at V and 1 base at J, with 8 bases in the middle. The CDR3 is made up of 15 amino acids. Profiling relied on immunoSEQ multiplex PCR, and the TCRdb table lists in-frame clones only, not all of them. Here the sample spans 30,000 to 40,000 clones, around 89% being singletons. This clone was detected once. Its antigen remains unknown. Blood was sampled at baseline, cycle 4 day 1, and cycle 7 day 1. The J gene is TRBJ1-5, the V gene TRBV7-2; D gene ambiguous. The receptor comes from an adult with an advanced solid tumor such as melanoma, head and neck, liver or kidney cancer. This sample comprised CD4+ or CD8+ T cells sorted from blood, obtained in a trial of the OX40 agonist ivuxolimab. CDR3 DNA: TGTGCCAGCAGCTTAGAGCCTATAAGCAATCAGCCCCAGCATTTT. Its translation is CASSLEPISNQPQHF.